The clone carrying this T cell receptor (beta chain) was counted at least ten times. Its antigen remains unidentified. The CDR3 covers 16 residues. Germline CDR1 is MNHEY and CDR2 is SVGEGT. V lost 6 bases, J lost 4 bases, and 16 bases lay in between. These data belong to a study of Graves' ophthalmopathy and Graves' hyperthyroidism. Study-wide results and caveats: Ophthalmopathy progression cases were predicted by the model with 70% to 71% sensitivity and less than 85% specificity.

Amplification from RNA transcripts yielded the TCR beta CDR3 regions. The workflow started with a first-round RT-PCR run with HTBI primers and then moved on to a second-round multiplex PCR. One entry per CDR3 protein results from TCRdb running MiXCR on the multiplex PCR reads. This table holds 400,000 or so distinct CDR3 sequences, 15% found once. No progression to ophthalmopathy over 18 months defined stable hyperthyroidism. It was on clinical symptoms, serum thyroxine, TRAb, thyroid ultrasound and orbital computed tomography that diagnosis relied. The source of the PBMCs was more than 9.5 ml of fresh peripheral blood.

The receptor comes from a young woman with stable Graves' hyperthyroidism. This chain links TRBV6-2 or TRBV6-3 with TRBJ1-6; D is undetermined. The sequenced sample consisted of peripheral blood. The CDR3, as DNA: TGTGCCAGCAGACCGGACGGTGATTTATATAATTCACCCCTCCACTTT. This encodes CASRPDGDLYNSPLHF.